This T cell receptor beta chain stems from a study of T-cell memory formation after mild COVID-19. Libraries for TCRalpha and TCRbeta carried sample barcodes and unique molecular identifiers via 5'RACE. TCRdb reanalysed the 5' RACE reads using MiXCR and keeps one entry per CDR3 protein. The repertoire holds around 200,000 distinct CDR3 sequences, with 18% as singletons. As for this clonotype: Its antigen is not known.

Trimming removed 2 bases from V and 0 bases from J; junction bases left unmatched: 7. This CDR3 has 17 amino acids. From germline, CDR1 is SGHTA and CDR2 FQGTGA. Study results and caveats: Confirmation was lacking for SARS-CoV-2 specificity of second-wave clones that peaked on day 37. Among contracting clones, CD4+ were mainly CM/EM and CD8+ enriched in EMRA.

The sequence came from a man aged 18 to 29 who had mild COVID-19 (a few samples of this study predate the infection). Cell type and time point are not known. Sequenced input: PBMCs or a T cell subset sorted from them (not recorded which). J is TRBJ2-1 and V is TRBV7-3; 7 bases fit TRBD2. In DNA form, the CDR3 reads TGTGCCAGCAGCTTACAGGATACGGGGGGCTCCTACAATGAGCAGTTCTTC. This sequence encodes CASSLQDTGGSYNEQFF.